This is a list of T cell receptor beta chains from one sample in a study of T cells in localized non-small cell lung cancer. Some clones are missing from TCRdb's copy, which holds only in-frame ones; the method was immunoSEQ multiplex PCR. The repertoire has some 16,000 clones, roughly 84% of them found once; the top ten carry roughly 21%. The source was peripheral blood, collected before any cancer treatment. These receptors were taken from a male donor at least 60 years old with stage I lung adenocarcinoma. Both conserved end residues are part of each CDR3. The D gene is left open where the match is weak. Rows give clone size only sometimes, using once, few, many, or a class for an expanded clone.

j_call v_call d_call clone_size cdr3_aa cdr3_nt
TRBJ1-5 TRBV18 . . CASSPEGGAGDQPQHF TGTGCCAGCTCACCCGAGGGGGGGGCCGGGGATCAGCCCCAGCATTTT
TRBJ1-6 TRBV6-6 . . CASSPGGGSPLHF TGTGCCAGCAGTCCCGGGGGAGGTTCACCCCTCCACTTT
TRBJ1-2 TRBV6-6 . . CASSPGNRDGYGYTF TGTGCCAGCAGCCCAGGTAACCGGGACGGCTATGGCTACACCTTC
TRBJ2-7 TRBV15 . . CATSRDLGEQYF TGTGCCACCAGCAGAGATTTGGGCGAGCAGTACTTC
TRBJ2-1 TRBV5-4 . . CASSLASENEQFF TGTGCCAGCAGCTTGGCTAGCGAGAATGAGCAGTTCTTC
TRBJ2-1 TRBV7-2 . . CASSSGVVLGEQFF TGTGCCAGCAGCTCGGGGGTAGTACTTGGTGAGCAGTTCTTC
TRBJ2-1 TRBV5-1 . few CASSLGHGGSYNEQFF TGCGCCAGCAGCTTGGGACACGGCGGTTCCTACAATGAGCAGTTCTTC
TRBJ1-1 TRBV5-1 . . CASSLAMNTEASF TGCGCCAGCAGCTTGGCGATGAACACTGAAGCTTCCTTT
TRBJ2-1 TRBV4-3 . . CASSQERSGNEQFF TGCGCCAGCAGCCAAGAGCGGAGTGGCAATGAGCAGTTCTTC
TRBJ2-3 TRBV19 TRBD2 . CASSMPTSGGGTQYF TGTGCCAGTAGTATGCCCACTAGCGGAGGGGGTACGCAGTATTTT
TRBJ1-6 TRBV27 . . CASSFEGLYNSPLHF TGTGCCAGCAGTTTTGAAGGACTCTATAATTCACCCCTCCACTTT
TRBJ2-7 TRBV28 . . CASSQRFYEQYF TGTGCCAGCAGCCAACGGTTCTACGAGCAGTACTTC
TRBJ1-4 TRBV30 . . CAWSSPPEKLFF TGTGCCTGGAGTTCCCCACCTGAAAAACTGTTTTTT
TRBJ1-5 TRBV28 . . CASTWATPKRPQHF TGTGCCAGCACATGGGCGACTCCTAAGAGGCCCCAGCATTTT
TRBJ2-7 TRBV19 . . CASSISLAYEQYF TGTGCCAGTAGTATTTCTCTAGCCTACGAGCAGTACTTC
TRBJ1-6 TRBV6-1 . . CASTRDRFLHF TGTGCCAGCACCCGGGACCGGTTCCTCCACTTT
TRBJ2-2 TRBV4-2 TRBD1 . CASSHPTGALNTGELFF TGTGCCAGCAGCCATCCCACAGGGGCCCTGAACACCGGGGAGCTGTTTTTT
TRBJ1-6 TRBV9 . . CASSTASSYNSPLHF TGTGCCAGCAGCACAGCTAGCTCCTATAATTCACCCCTCCACTTT
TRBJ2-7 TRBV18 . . CASSTDSYEQYF TGTGCCAGCTCAACCGACAGCTACGAGCAGTACTTC
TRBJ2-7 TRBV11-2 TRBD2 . CASSFLAGGRDEQYF TGTGCCAGCAGCTTCCTAGCGGGGGGGCGTGACGAGCAGTACTTC
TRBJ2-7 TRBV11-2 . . CASSLGRAYEQYF TGTGCCAGCAGCTTAGGCAGGGCCTACGAGCAGTACTTC
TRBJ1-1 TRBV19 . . CASRGTGEVTEAFF TGTGCCAGTAGGGGGACGGGGGAAGTCACTGAAGCTTTCTTT
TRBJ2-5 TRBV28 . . CASSAGRGLGETQYF TGTGCCAGCAGTGCGGGGAGGGGGTTGGGAGAGACCCAGTACTTC
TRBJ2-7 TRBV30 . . CAWSRASLSYEQYF TGTGCCTGGAGTAGGGCGAGTCTCTCCTACGAGCAGTACTTC
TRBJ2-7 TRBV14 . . CASSQIGHPEYF TGTGCCAGCAGCCAAATCGGGCATCCCGAGTACTTC
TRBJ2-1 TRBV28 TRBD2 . CASSSPGLAGENEQFF TGTGCCAGCAGTTCGCCCGGACTAGCGGGAGAGAATGAGCAGTTCTTC
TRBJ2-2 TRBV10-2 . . CASSEQAGNTGELFF TGCGCCAGCAGTGAGCAGGCGGGGAACACCGGGGAGCTGTTTTTT
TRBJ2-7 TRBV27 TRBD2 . CASSSRSNSGGSSYEQYF TGTGCCAGCAGTTCCCGAAGCAATAGCGGGGGTAGCTCCTACGAGCAGTACTTC
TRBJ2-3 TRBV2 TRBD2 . CASSEMRAGGPATQYF TGTGCCAGCAGTGAGATGAGGGCGGGGGGGCCGGCTACGCAGTATTTT
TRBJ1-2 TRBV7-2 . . CASSFPGIPHGYTF TGTGCCAGCAGCTTCCCCGGGATCCCTCATGGCTACACCTTC
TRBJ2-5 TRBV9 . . CASSVAAGRYETQYF TGTGCCAGCAGCGTAGCTGCAGGGCGGTATGAGACCCAGTACTTC
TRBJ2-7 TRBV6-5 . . CASTLQGGVEQYF TGTGCCAGCACCCTACAGGGAGGTGTCGAGCAGTACTTC